Listed below are T cell receptor beta chains from one sample, sequenced in a study of regulatory T cells in long-lasting Graves disease. TCRdb reanalysed the multiplex PCR reads using MiXCR and keeps one entry per CDR3 protein. The data hold 350,000 to 500,000 distinct CDR3 sequences, with 16% observed a single time. This sample was shared with a second study, whose subject was T cells in Graves' hyperthyroidism and ophthalmopathy.

Specimen: peripheral blood mononuclear cells (PBMCs), collected at new diagnosis, from a patient treated with antithyroid drugs. These receptors all stem from a young woman with Graves disease. The CDR3 runs from the conserved cysteine through the conserved F or W. Expanded clones get a size class; other rows say once, few or many, or leave the size out.

>few|TRBV6-2/TRBV6-3
CASSYGGVGGEGKLFF
>many|TRBV20-1
CSARAGVHPSGNQPQHF
>many|TRBV3-1
CASSQDSGLAGADTQYF
>many|TRBV5-5
CASSLGTSGRAVNEQFF
>many|TRBV5-6
CASSRTTWTSGRNEQFF
>many|TRBV29-1
CSVEAYGVEATEAFF
>-|TRBV10-3
CAISERADKIGYTF
>-|TRBV5-1
CASSPGLAGGLDEQFF
>many|TRBV18
CASSHPGLAGAVEQFF
>many|TRBV29-1
CSVEEDYPYNEQFF
>-|TRBV28
CASSLPRVGTGELFF
>-|TRBV29-1
CSGRTRYQETQYF
>-|TRBV19
CASSIGLAGGRPNEQFF
>-|TRBV7-8
CASSLEPFPYGYTF
>many|TRBV6-5
CASSYLRENPIRSQYF
>many|TRBV29-1
CSASGQNSNYGYTF